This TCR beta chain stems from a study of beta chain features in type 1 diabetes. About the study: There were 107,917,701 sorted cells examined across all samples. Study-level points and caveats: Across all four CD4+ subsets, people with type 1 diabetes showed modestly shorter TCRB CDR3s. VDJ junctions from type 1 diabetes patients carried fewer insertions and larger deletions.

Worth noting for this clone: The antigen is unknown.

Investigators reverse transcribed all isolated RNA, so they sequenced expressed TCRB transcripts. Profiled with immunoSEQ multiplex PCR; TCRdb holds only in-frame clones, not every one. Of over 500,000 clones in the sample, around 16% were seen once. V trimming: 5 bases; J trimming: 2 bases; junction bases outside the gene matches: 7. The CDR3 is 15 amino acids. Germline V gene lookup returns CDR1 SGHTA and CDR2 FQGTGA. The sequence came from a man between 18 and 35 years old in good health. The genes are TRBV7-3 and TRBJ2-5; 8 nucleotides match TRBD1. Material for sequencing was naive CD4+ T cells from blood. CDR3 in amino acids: CASSIGGTGQETQYF. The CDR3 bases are TGTGCCAGCAGCATAGGAGGGACAGGACAAGAGACCCAGTACTTC.